This T cell receptor (beta chain) comes out of a study of blood T cell repertoires in COVID-19. This table comes from immunoSEQ multiplex PCR, and its TCRdb copy is limited to in-frame clones, with some not included. Of around 190,000 clones detected, approximately 84% appear once; the ten largest clones hold more than 5.5%. J gave up 7 bases and V 3 bases, and 15 bases lay outside the gene matches. The CDR3 is 17 residues long. Germline lookup yields CDR1 SGHTA and CDR2 FQGNSA. The receptor was derived from a human donor in a cohort sampled during active COVID-19. V and J are TRBV7-2 and TRBJ1-1; 9 bases are shared with TRBD1. Sequencing was performed on peripheral blood. The CDR3 sequence is CASSFGLSGQGRGEAFF. The CDR3 nucleotides are TGTGCCAGCAGCTTTGGATTATCGGGACAGGGACGTGGTGAAGCTTTCTTT.